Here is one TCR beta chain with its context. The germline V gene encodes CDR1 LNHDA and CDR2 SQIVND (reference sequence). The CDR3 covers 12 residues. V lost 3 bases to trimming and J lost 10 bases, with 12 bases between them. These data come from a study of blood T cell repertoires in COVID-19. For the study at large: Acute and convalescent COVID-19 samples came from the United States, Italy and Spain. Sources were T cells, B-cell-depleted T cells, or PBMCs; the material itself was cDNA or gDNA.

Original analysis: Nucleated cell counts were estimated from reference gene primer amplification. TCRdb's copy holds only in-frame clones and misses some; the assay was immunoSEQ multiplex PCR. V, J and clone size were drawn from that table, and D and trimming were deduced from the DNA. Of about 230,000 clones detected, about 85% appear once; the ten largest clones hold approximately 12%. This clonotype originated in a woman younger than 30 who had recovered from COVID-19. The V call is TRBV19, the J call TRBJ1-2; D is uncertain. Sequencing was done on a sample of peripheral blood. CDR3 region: CASSIPSNDYTF. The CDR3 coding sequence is TGTGCCAGTAGTATTCCCAGTAATGACTACACCTTC.